These T cell receptor beta chains were read from a single sample in a study of blood T cell repertoires in COVID-19. TCRdb's table, derived via immunoSEQ multiplex PCR, lists solely in-frame clones and lacks some. The table includes about 260,000 clones, approximately 84% detected once. Sequenced input: peripheral blood. Receptors originate from a human donor in a cohort sampled during active COVID-19. The CDR3 runs from the conserved cysteine through the conserved F or W. A D gene is named only where the DNA matches it firmly. Rows may omit the clone size; those that give it use once, few, many or a size class.

TRBV6-4	TRBJ1-1	.	.	TGTGCCAGCAGTCTAAACCTGAACACTGAAGCTTTCTTT	CASSLNLNTEAFF
TRBV6-2/TRBV6-3	TRBJ2-7	.	.	TGTGCCAGCAGTTACGAGGCGGGGAGGCGGTACGAGCAGTACTTC	CASSYEAGRRYEQYF
TRBV19	TRBJ2-1	.	.	TGTGCCAGTAGACTCGGCGGAGCCGTCTACAATGAGCAGTTCTTC	CASRLGGAVYNEQFF
TRBV6-5	TRBJ2-7	once	.	TGTGCCAGCTCCTGGAGGGGGGGGTCCTACGAGCAGTACTTC	CASSWRGGSYEQYF
TRBV6-1	TRBJ1-5	.	.	TGTGCCAGCAGTGGCCGCAGGGCGTATAGCAATCAGCCCCAGCATTTT	CASSGRRAYSNQPQHF
TRBV2	TRBJ2-3	.	TRBD2	TGTGCCAGCAGCCCTAGCGGGAGGGCCACAGATACGCAGTATTTT	CASSPSGRATDTQYF
TRBV10-3	TRBJ1-2	once	.	TGTGCCACGGCCCTGCAGGGTCACTATGGCTACACCTTC	CATALQGHYGYTF
TRBV5-1	TRBJ2-7	.	TRBD1	TGCGCCAGCAGTCCCAGAACAGGGGCCGCCTCCTACGAGCAGTACTTC	CASSPRTGAASYEQYF
TRBV24-1	TRBJ2-5	.	.	TGTGCCACCAGTGAGTACTGGGACACCGGCCGCCAAGAGACCCAGTACTTC	CATSEYWDTGRQETQYF
TRBV3-1/TRBV3-2	TRBJ1-2	.	TRBD1	TGTGCCAGCAGCCCCCGGGACAGGTCCTACTATGGCTACACCTTC	CASSPRDRSYYGYTF
TRBV6-5	TRBJ2-7	.	.	TGTGCCAGCACCAAAGGCGGGCTTTACTACGAGCAGTACTTC	CASTKGGLYYEQYF
TRBV6-4	TRBJ1-2	.	TRBD1	TGTGCCAGCTCACCCGGGACAGGGTATTATGGCTACACCTTC	CASSPGTGYYGYTF
TRBV28	TRBJ1-1	.	.	TGTGCCAGCAGTTTAAGCGCAGGGATGAACACTGAAGCTTTCTTT	CASSLSAGMNTEAFF
TRBV7-2	TRBJ1-5	.	TRBD1	TGTGCCAGCAGCTTAACAGGGGTTCAGCCCCAGCATTTT	CASSLTGVQPQHF
TRBV7-2	TRBJ2-7	few	.	TGTGCCAGCAGTTTCGCCCCAGTCTACGAGCAGTACTTC	CASSFAPVYEQYF
TRBV5-1	TRBJ1-2	.	.	TGCGCCAGCAGCTTGGACGGGACACTCTATGGCTACACCTTC	CASSLDGTLYGYTF
TRBV5-4	TRBJ1-4	.	.	TGTGCCAGCAGCTTGTCATTTAGCAAAAGTGAAAAACTGTTTTTT	CASSLSFSKSEKLFF
TRBV13	TRBJ2-1	.	TRBD2	TGTGCCAGCAGCTTAGACCTGCGGGGGGGCCGCAATGAGCAGTTCTTC	CASSLDLRGGRNEQFF
TRBV27	TRBJ1-1	few	.	TGTGCCAGCTTCGGGGGGGGGAAGACCACTGAAGCTTTCTTT	CASFGGGKTTEAFF
TRBV6-2/TRBV6-3	TRBJ1-1	.	TRBD1	TGTGCCAGCAGTTACGGGACAGGGGGCAGACGGACTGAAGCTTTCTTT	CASSYGTGGRRTEAFF
TRBV6-4	TRBJ2-4	.	TRBD1	TGTGCCAGCAGTGTGGAAGGCCAGGGACAGGGTTTAATGTACTTC	CASSVEGQGQGLMYF
TRBV6-5	TRBJ2-7	.	TRBD2	TGTGCCAGCAGCGGGGGGATGGGGTACGAGCAGTACTTC	CASSGGMGYEQYF
TRBV11-2	TRBJ2-5	.	TRBD2	TGTGCCAGCAGCCCGGGACTAGCGGTAGACATAGAGACCCAGTACTTC	CASSPGLAVDIETQYF
TRBV6-5	TRBJ2-3	.	TRBD2	TGTGCCAGCAGCCTACTAGCGGAAGCCACAGATACGCAGTATTTT	CASSLLAEATDTQYF
TRBV5-1	TRBJ2-1	.	TRBD1	TGCGCCAGCAGCAGGGACAGGGCGCGGAATGAGCAGTTCTTC	CASSRDRARNEQFF
TRBV2	TRBJ2-1	.	TRBD2	TGTGCCACCCAGGGGACTAGCGGGAGGTCCTACAATGAGCAGTTCTTC	CATQGTSGRSYNEQFF
TRBV18	TRBJ2-5	few	TRBD2	TGTGCCAGCTCACCAATAGCGGGAGGGGGCCTACAAGAGACCCAGTACTTC	CASSPIAGGGLQETQYF
TRBV13	TRBJ1-2	.	.	TGTGCCAGCAGCTTATTTAACAGGCCCTATGGCTACACCTTC	CASSLFNRPYGYTF
TRBV10-2	TRBJ2-3	.	.	TGCGCCAGCGGGGGCCCATTCGTCTGGGGCACAGATACGCAGTATTTT	CASGGPFVWGTDTQYF
TRBV24-1	TRBJ2-2	.	.	TGTGCCACCAGTGATTTGCTTGGGCCCATCACCGGGGAGCTGTTTTTT	CATSDLLGPITGELFF
TRBV29-1	TRBJ1-6	.	TRBD1	TGCAGCGTCCGGACAGGGGAATCCTATAATTCACCCCTCCACTTT	CSVRTGESYNSPLHF
TRBV28	TRBJ2-3	.	TRBD2	TGTGCCCATTCCCAGCGGGGGGCCACAGATACGCAGTATTTT	CAHSQRGATDTQYF
TRBV24-1	TRBJ1-2	once	.	TGTGCCACCAGTGATCCTCAGGGGTTCTATGGCTACACCTTC	CATSDPQGFYGYTF
TRBV28	TRBJ1-5	once	TRBD1	TGTGCCAGCTTTCCGCTCGTGGGCAAGGACAGGGGGCTCAGTCAGCCCCAGCATTTT	CASFPLVGKDRGLSQPQHF
TRBV6-5	TRBJ1-3	.	.	TGTGCCAGCAGTTACTCCGGGGGGCCTGGTAGCACCATATATTTT	CASSYSGGPGSTIYF
TRBV7-2	TRBJ2-1	.	.	TGTGCCAGCAGCCCCAGCGGGTCCTACAATGAGCAGTTCTTC	CASSPSGSYNEQFF